This TCR beta chain was captured in a study of identifying expanded T cells in peripheral blood. No infections or other immune events were documented during collection. Some clones are missing from TCRdb's copy, which holds only in-frame ones; the method was immunoSEQ multiplex PCR. Altogether approximately 100,000 clones are present, 88% being singletons, with the ten largest covering roughly 4%. V lost 0 bases to trimming and J lost 4 bases; unmatched junction nucleotides: 2. Germline V lookup: CDR1 SGHRS, CDR2 YFSETQ. This CDR3 region has 14 residues. Study-wide results and caveats: Differentially abundant clones: about 1.3 between replicates, 16.4 at around 2 weeks, around 20 at four.

With respect to this clone: Antigen specificity is unknown.

V and J are TRBV5-1 and TRBJ2-3, with 7 positions matching TRBD1. The receptor was isolated from a person between 18 and 75 years old in good health. Specimen: blood. The CDR3 DNA is TGCGCCAGCAGCTTGGCTGGGACAGCAGATACGCAGTATTTT. Translating it yields CASSLAGTADTQYF. Together with reference TRBV5-1 and TRBJ2-3, the CDR3 gives the full variable domain: KAGVTQTPRYLIKTRGQQVTLSCSPISGHRSVSWYQQTPGQGLQFLFEYFSETQRNKGNFPGRFSGRQFSNSRSEMNVSTLELGDSALYLCASSLAGTADTQYFGPGTRLTVL.